A selection of T cell receptor beta chains follows, all from one sample in a study of cytomegalovirus exposure and HLA in healthy donors. The table came from immunoSEQ multiplex PCR; TCRdb's copy has only in-frame clones and leaves some out. The table includes roughly 280,000 clones, roughly two thirds detected once. Sequencing used PBMCs. These receptors came from a female donor in good health and CMV-seronegative. Each CDR3 is given with its conserved first and last residue. Each record gives: clone size, J gene, V gene, D gene, CDR3 DNA, CDR3 protein. The D gene is left open where the match is weak. Clone size, where shown, is once, few, many, or a class for clones that have expanded.

.,TRBJ2-2,TRBV7-2,.,TGTGCCAGCAGCTCGGTCACCTCCGGGGAGCTGTTTTTT,CASSSVTSGELFF
few,TRBJ2-2,TRBV7-6,TRBD2,TGTGCCAGCAGCTTACCTAGCGGGGCTACCGGGGAGCTGTTTTTT,CASSLPSGATGELFF
.,TRBJ2-1,TRBV11-3,.,TGTGCCAGCAGCTTAGAGAGCGGGCCCTTAAATGAGCAGTTCTTC,CASSLESGPLNEQFF
.,TRBJ2-1,TRBV6-1,.,TGTGCCAGCAAACGGACAGTATACAATGAGCAGTTCTTC,CASKRTVYNEQFF
.,TRBJ2-3,TRBV2,.,TGTGCCAGCAGTGAGTGGGCCCTCCTTAGCACAGATACGCAGTATTTT,CASSEWALLSTDTQYF
.,TRBJ1-1,TRBV5-1,.,TGCGCCAGCAGCTTGGAGCGGGGGAGGGCGGGGGGCACTGAAGCTTTCTTT,CASSLERGRAGGTEAFF
.,TRBJ1-2,TRBV2,.,TGTGCCAGCAGTGATCTAGAAAACTATGGCTACACCTTC,CASSDLENYGYTF
few,TRBJ2-3,TRBV7-6,TRBD2,TGTGCCAGCAGCAGAAGTCTTAGCGGGAATTCCGATACGCAGTATTTT,CASSRSLSGNSDTQYF
.,TRBJ2-7,TRBV7-2,.,TGTGCCAGCAGCTTAGCGAAGGGGGAGCAGTACTTC,CASSLAKGEQYF
.,TRBJ2-1,TRBV6-4,.,TGTGCCAGCAGTAGGGACTTTTCTAGCTCCTACAATGAGCAGTTCTTC,CASSRDFSSSYNEQFF
.,TRBJ2-3,TRBV5-1,.,TGCGCCAGCAGCCCCGAGGCTGCCACAGATACGCAGTATTTT,CASSPEAATDTQYF
.,TRBJ2-7,TRBV4-1,.,TGCGCCAGCAGCCAAGCCCCCGGGACTTACTACGAGCAGTACTTC,CASSQAPGTYYEQYF
.,TRBJ2-2,TRBV7-3,TRBD1,TGTGCCAGCAGCTTACAGGGGGCGCCGGGCGGGGAGCTGTTTTTT,CASSLQGAPGGELFF
.,TRBJ2-7,TRBV5-6,.,TGTGCCAGCAGCTTGTGGGGGCGTGAGCACGAGCAGTACTTC,CASSLWGREHEQYF
few,TRBJ2-7,TRBV27,.,TGTGCCAGCAGTTTTATAGGGGGTAGCTCCTACGAGCAGTACTTC,CASSFIGGSSYEQYF
.,TRBJ2-1,TRBV6-6,TRBD1,TGTGCCAGCACCTTACGGAGACAGGGCACATGGAATGAGCAGTTCTTC,CASTLRRQGTWNEQFF
.,TRBJ1-2,TRBV2,.,TGTGCCAGCAGTGAAGGCGGACAACAAGGAGCGGGCTACACCTTC,CASSEGGQQGAGYTF
.,TRBJ1-1,TRBV5-6,.,TGTGCCAGCAGCTCCGGTCCGGTGGCGGTCGGCACTGAAGCTTTCTTT,CASSSGPVAVGTEAFF
.,TRBJ2-3,TRBV5-4,.,TGTGCCAGCAGCGGAGGTTCTTCTAGCACAGATACGCAGTATTTT,CASSGGSSSTDTQYF
.,TRBJ2-7,TRBV9,.,TGTGCCAGCAGCGACCCCGGGGACACCGAGGGAGAGCAGTACTTC,CASSDPGDTEGEQYF
.,TRBJ2-1,TRBV5-4,.,TGTGCCAGCAGCTTGGGGACAGTATCCTACAATGAGCAGTTCTTC,CASSLGTVSYNEQFF
once,TRBJ2-1,TRBV5-8,.,TGTGCCAGCAGCTTGGCGGGTCATTCCCAAAATGAGCAGTTCTTC,CASSLAGHSQNEQFF
few,TRBJ2-7,TRBV18,.,TGTGCCAGCTCACCTTTCGGGGACGAGCAGTACTTC,CASSPFGDEQYF
few,TRBJ2-7,TRBV7-2,.,TGTGCCAGCAGCTCCCTCGGCCAAGGGGGCTACGAGCAGTACTTC,CASSSLGQGGYEQYF
.,TRBJ2-1,TRBV30,TRBD2,TGTGCCTGGAGTCAAGGACTAGCGGGAAACAATGAGCAGTTCTTC,CAWSQGLAGNNEQFF
.,TRBJ2-5,TRBV5-4,TRBD2,TGTGCCAGCAGCCAGGGGTGGACTAGCGGGAAAGAGACCCAGTACTTC,CASSQGWTSGKETQYF
.,TRBJ2-3,TRBV28,.,TGTGCCAGCAGCCGCGACCAACAGGGACCTAGCACAGATACGCAGTATTTT,CASSRDQQGPSTDTQYF
.,TRBJ2-7,TRBV30,TRBD2,TGTGCCTGGAAGGAGCGGGGGCCTCGGGAGCAGTACTTC,CAWKERGPREQYF
few,TRBJ1-2,TRBV25-1,TRBD1,TGTGCCAGCAGCCTTTTGGGACAGCTCTATGGCTACACCTTC,CASSLLGQLYGYTF
few,TRBJ2-7,TRBV28,TRBD2,TGTGCCAGCAGGTCGTTTACCGGGACTAGCGCATCTAGCTCCTACGAGCAGTACTTC,CASRSFTGTSASSSYEQYF
.,TRBJ2-7,TRBV13,TRBD2,TGTGCCAGCAGCTCGGGACTAGCGGGATACGAGCAGTACTTC,CASSSGLAGYEQYF
.,TRBJ2-7,TRBV5-1,.,TGCGCCAGCAGCTTGGGTGAGAGATCCTACGAGCAGTACTTC,CASSLGERSYEQYF
.,TRBJ2-7,TRBV15,TRBD2,TGTGCCACCAGCAGAGTTAGGAGCGGGAGGACTTCCTACGAGCAGTACTTC,CATSRVRSGRTSYEQYF
.,TRBJ1-6,TRBV30,TRBD1,TGTGCCTGGAGTGGGGACAGCGATAATTCACCCCTCCACTTT,CAWSGDSDNSPLHF
.,TRBJ2-2,TRBV5-1,.,TGCGCCAGCAGCTCGGGAGCCAACACCGGGGAGCTGTTTTTT,CASSSGANTGELFF
.,TRBJ2-2,TRBV5-1,.,TGCGCCAGCAGCTTGGTTATAGACGGGGAGCTGTTTTTT,CASSLVIDGELFF
.,TRBJ2-5,TRBV28,.,TGTGCCAGCAGTTCCCTGGGGCAGAACCAAGAGACCCAGTACTTC,CASSSLGQNQETQYF
.,TRBJ1-1,TRBV9,.,TGTGCCAGCAGCGTAGACACAAAGAACACTGAAGCTTTCTTT,CASSVDTKNTEAFF
.,TRBJ1-2,TRBV2,.,TGTGCCAGCAACCGGAACTATGGCTACACCTTC,CASNRNYGYTF
.,TRBJ2-5,TRBV28,.,TGTGCCACATACCCCACTACGGGGCAGTACTTC,CATYPTTGQYF
.,TRBJ2-7,TRBV28,TRBD1,TGTGCCAGTACCTCTACCGGGACAGGTACCTACGAGCAGTACTTC,CASTSTGTGTYEQYF
.,TRBJ1-5,TRBV5-1,TRBD1,TGCGCCAGCAGCGCGGACAGGAGGCCCCAGCATTTT,CASSADRRPQHF
.,TRBJ2-7,TRBV5-1,TRBD1,TGCGCCAGCAGAGCTGGACAGGGGCACTCCTACGAGCAGTACTTC,CASRAGQGHSYEQYF
.,TRBJ1-2,TRBV7-9,TRBD1,TGTGCCAGCAGCTTAGACGGGACAGGGATGGGGTATGGCTACACCTTC,CASSLDGTGMGYGYTF
once,TRBJ2-7,TRBV21-1,.,TGTGCCAGCAGCAAGACCGGACTCCACGATTACGAGCAGTACTTC,CASSKTGLHDYEQYF
.,TRBJ2-1,TRBV7-8,.,TGTGCCAGCAGCTTAGGTCGGGACAATGAGCAGTTCTTC,CASSLGRDNEQFF
.,TRBJ2-7,TRBV11-3,.,TGTGCCAGCAGCCAGGGGGGTGGATCCTACGAGCAGTACTTC,CASSQGGGSYEQYF
.,TRBJ2-3,TRBV7-9,.,TGTGCCAGCAGATATAGCACAGATACGCAGTATTTT,CASRYSTDTQYF
few,TRBJ2-3,TRBV29-1,TRBD2,TGCAGCGGGGGGGCGGTTTTCGGGACTAGTCAAGATACGCAGTATTTT,CSGGAVFGTSQDTQYF
.,TRBJ2-3,TRBV5-8,.,TGTGCCAGCACCTTCGGGGGAGCAGATACGCAGTATTTT,CASTFGGADTQYF
.,TRBJ1-4,TRBV5-1,.,TGCGCCAGCAGCCCCCACAAGGATAGAGGAAAACTGTTTTTT,CASSPHKDRGKLFF
.,TRBJ1-2,TRBV28,.,TGTGCCAGCAGTTTCGACTCCTTTGGTTATGGCTACACCTTC,CASSFDSFGYGYTF